This T cell receptor beta chain was profiled in a study of blood T cell repertoires in COVID-19. Overall study context: Sites in the United States, Italy and Spain provided acute and convalescent COVID-19 samples. PBMCs, B-cell-depleted T cells, or T cells provided the cDNA or gDNA that made up the material.

As handled by the study authors: Reference gene primer amplification in the assay estimated nucleated cell counts. Produced via immunoSEQ multiplex PCR; TCRdb's table is partial and in-frame only. Clone size and the V and J calls come from that table; the DNA yielded D and trimming. This table has a few hundred thousand clones, 88% appearing once. Participants, 18 to 89 years old, spanned approximately 25 US areas. This clone was counted a single time. Sequenced material: PBMCs or T cells enriched from blood (not recorded which). The TCR originated in a woman aged 60-70 years in a cohort exposed to, infected with or recovered from COVID-19 (not recorded which).

The CDR3 bases are TGTGCCAGCAAAGGGACAGGGGAAGCGGGAGGGACGACCCAGTACTTC. It is translated as CASKGTGEAGGTTQYF. The chain couples TRBV28 to TRBJ2-5; D tentatively fits TRBD1 or TRBD2 (10 bases each). The V end was cut by 7 bases, the J end by 7 bases, with 25 bases between. Germline assignment: CDR1 MDHEN and CDR2 SYDVKM. This CDR3 region has 16 residues.